The rows below give T cell receptor beta chains drawn from one sample of a study of CD4 T cell repertoires in COVID-19. Produced via immunoSEQ multiplex PCR; TCRdb's table is partial and in-frame only. Among tens of thousands of clones listed, over 75% were seen once. The specimen was central memory CD4+ T cells from blood, collected before the COVID-19 pandemic. The receptors shown here come from a human donor who had COVID-19. Each CDR3 is given with its conserved first and last residue. A D gene is named only where the DNA matches it firmly. A row's size may be missing; if present it is once, few, many or a size class.

j_gene,abundance,d_gene,v_gene,CDR3aa,CDR3nt
TRBJ2-2,-,-,TRBV15,CATSRDLSPGHLSTGELFF,TGTGCCACCAGCAGAGATCTGTCCCCGGGACACCTAAGCACCGGGGAGCTGTTTTTT
TRBJ2-5,-,-,TRBV6-5,CASSGKGRQETQYF,TGTGCCAGCAGTGGGAAGGGGCGCCAAGAGACCCAGTACTTC
TRBJ2-7,once,-,TRBV2,CASSWTSYEQYF,TGTGCCAGCAGCTGGACTTCCTACGAGCAGTACTTC
TRBJ2-1,-,TRBD1,TRBV11-3,CASSLGLGDRGDDEQFF,TGTGCCAGCAGCTTAGGGTTAGGGGACAGGGGAGATGATGAGCAGTTCTTC
TRBJ1-1,-,TRBD1,TRBV6-4,CASSIDREGTEAFF,TGTGCCAGCAGTATCGACAGGGAAGGCACTGAAGCTTTCTTT
TRBJ1-5,-,-,TRBV7-8,CASSLRRGGGQPQHF,TGTGCCAGCAGCTTAAGACGGGGAGGCGGTCAGCCCCAGCATTTT
TRBJ2-1,once,TRBD2,TRBV25-1,CASSEGTRPYNEQFF,TGTGCCAGCAGTGAAGGGACTAGACCCTACAATGAGCAGTTCTTC
TRBJ2-3,-,TRBD2,TRBV5-1,CASSLEGRVTDTQYF,TGCGCCAGCAGCTTGGAGGGGAGGGTCACAGATACGCAGTATTTT
TRBJ2-1,-,-,TRBV5-1,CASSLERGSSYNEQFF,TGCGCCAGCAGCTTGGAACGGGGGAGCTCCTACAATGAGCAGTTCTTC
TRBJ2-3,-,-,TRBV25-1,CASSEGAGPDTQYF,TGTGCCAGCAGTGAAGGGGCCGGCCCGGATACGCAGTATTTT
TRBJ2-2,-,-,TRBV9,CASSYLPEGGRTGELFF,TGTGCCAGCAGCTACCTCCCCGAGGGAGGTAGGACCGGGGAGCTGTTTTTT
TRBJ1-1,-,-,TRBV11-2,CASSLEAGTEAFF,TGTGCCAGCAGCTTAGAAGCCGGGACTGAAGCTTTCTTT
TRBJ1-5,few,-,TRBV27,CASSLGAYENQPQHF,TGTGCCAGCAGTTTAGGAGCGTACGAAAATCAGCCCCAGCATTTT
TRBJ1-2,once,-,TRBV18,CASSPDSSPPTF,TGTGCCAGCTCACCAGACAGTTCCCCTCCTACCTTC
TRBJ1-2,once,TRBD1,TRBV5-1,CASSLDRVDRYGYTF,TGCGCCAGCAGCTTAGACAGGGTGGATCGCTATGGCTACACCTTC
TRBJ1-1,-,-,TRBV27,CARDGGAPNTEAFF,TGTGCCAGAGACGGAGGGGCTCCGAACACTGAAGCTTTCTTT
TRBJ1-6,-,TRBD1,TRBV5-1,CASSLTGTGDSPLHF,TGCGCCAGCAGCTTGACCGGGACAGGGGATTCACCCCTCCACTTT
TRBJ1-6,-,TRBD1,TRBV19,CASSPTGGVLNNSPLHF,TGTGCCAGTAGCCCGACAGGGGGGGTACTCAATAATTCACCCCTCCACTTT